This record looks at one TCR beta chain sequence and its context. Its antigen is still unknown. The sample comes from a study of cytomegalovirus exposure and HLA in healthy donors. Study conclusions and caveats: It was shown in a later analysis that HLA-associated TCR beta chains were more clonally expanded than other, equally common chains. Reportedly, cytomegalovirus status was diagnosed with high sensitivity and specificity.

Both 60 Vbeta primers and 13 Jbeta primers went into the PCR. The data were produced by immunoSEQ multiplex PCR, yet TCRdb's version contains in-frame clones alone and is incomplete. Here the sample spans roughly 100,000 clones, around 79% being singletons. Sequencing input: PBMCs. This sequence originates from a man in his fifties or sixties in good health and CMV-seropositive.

CDR3 in amino acids: CASSDVNYGGEQFF. CDR3 sequence (DNA): TGTGCCAGCAGCGATGTGAACTACGGGGGTGAGCAGTTCTTC. The rearrangement uses TRBV7-2 and TRBJ2-1; TRBD2 might be the D (6 bases). Trimming shortened V by 5 bases and J by 9 bases, and 17 bases separated the two germline ends. The length of the CDR3 is 14 residues. In germline, CDR1 is SGHTA, CDR2 FQGNSA.